This T cell receptor beta chain was retrieved from a study of control samples from healthy donors and cancer patients. Sequencing was performed with immunoSEQ multiplex PCR; in TCRdb, only in-frame clones are kept and a portion is missing. The sample has around 170,000 clones, 85% to 90% seen once. The CDR3 spans 13 residues. V lost 5 bases and J lost 8, with 13 bases in between. Looked up from germline, CDR1 is SGHTA and CDR2 is FQGNSA. The sample taken for sequencing was blood. The chain combines TRBV7-2 with TRBJ2-1, with D possibly matching TRBD2 (6 bases). The receptor was derived from a woman between 50 and 59 years old in good health. This CDR3 reads CASSPPTGDEQFF. Here the CDR3 DNA reads TGTGCCAGCAGCCCCCCTACGGGGGATGAGCAGTTCTTC.